What follows are 32 T cell receptor beta chains derived from one specimen sequenced in a study of T cells in localized non-small cell lung cancer. TCRdb's table, derived via immunoSEQ multiplex PCR, lists solely in-frame clones and lacks some. The profile shows about 11,000 clones, 82% of them singletons. This specimen consisted of peripheral blood mononuclear cells, obtained before any cancer treatment. The receptor set was obtained from a female donor of 60 years or more with stage II lung adenocarcinoma.

The chain carries TRBV10-1 and TRBJ1-2; D not resolved. The germline V and J ends were trimmed by 7 bases and 2 bases, with 32 bases remaining between them. The CDR3 contains 20 residues. The germline CDR1 and CDR2 sequences are WNHNN and SYGVQD (reference sequence). CDR3 sequence: CASTQRAGKGTSTRNYGYTF. Written as DNA, the CDR3 is TGCGCCAGCACCCAAAGGGCTGGGAAGGGAACCTCCACAAGGAACTATGGCTACACCTTC.

The J gene is TRBJ1-2, the V gene TRBV6-6; TRBD1 is a possible D gene (6 bases). V was trimmed by 5 bases and J by 2 bases, leaving 9 bases between them. Germline lookup yields CDR1 MNHNY and CDR2 SVGAGI (reference sequence). This CDR3 contains 13 residues. The DNA of the CDR3 is TGTGCCAGCAGTGCCGGACAGAACTATGGCTACACCTTC. Translation gives CASSAGQNYGYTF.

The CDR3 is CAISVDDDGYTF. The CDR3 region has the DNA TGTGCCATCAGTGTTGATGATGATGGCTACACCTTC. The chain joins TRBV10-3 to TRBJ1-2; D is ambiguous. The CDR3 runs 12 residues. V was trimmed by 4 bases and J by 6 bases, leaving 9 bases between them. Germline V CDR1 and CDR2: ENHRY, SYGVKD.

The V call is TRBV5-1, the J call TRBJ1-6; 11 bases line up with TRBD1. The V gene's germline CDR1 is SGHRS and CDR2 YFSETQ. V shed 4 bases and J 5 bases; nucleotides not matched to a gene: 2. The CDR3 has 15 residues. The DNA of the CDR3 is TGCGCCAGCAGCCTGGGACAGGGGGATAATTCACCCCTCCACTTT. It is translated as CASSLGQGDNSPLHF.

This chain links TRBV30 with TRBJ1-1, with 11 bases lining up with TRBD1. The J segment lost 11 bases and the V segment lost 5 bases, leaving 4 bases of the junction unmatched. CDR3 length: 11 residues. CDR1 and CDR2 (germline): GTSNPN, SVGIG (reference sequence). This CDR3 reads CAWGQGASAFF. The CDR3 DNA follows: TGTGCCTGGGGACAGGGGGCTAGCGCTTTCTTT.

This sequence joins TRBV6-1 and TRBJ1-5; D not certain. Germline CDR1 MNHNS, CDR2 SASEGT. The CDR3 is 15 amino acids. V was trimmed by 2 bases and J by 2 bases, leaving 10 bases between them. The CDR3 bases are TGTGCCAGCAGTGAAATAATCGGGGGCAATCAGCCCCAGCATTTT. Translation gives CASSEIIGGNQPQHF.

This chain joins TRBV19 and TRBJ1-4, with a possible D match to TRBD1 (5 bases). The CDR3 extends over 14 amino acids. Germline CDR1 LNHDA, CDR2 SQIVND (reference sequence). V was pared by 3 bases and J by 8 bases, with 13 bases between. CDR3 sequence (DNA): TGTGCCAGTAGTATCGGGGCAGGTTCAGAAAAACTGTTTTTT. Its translation: CASSIGAGSEKLFF.

This chain joins TRBV11-2 and TRBJ2-7; D might be TRBD1 (6 bases). The CDR3 runs to 15 residues. CDR1 SGHAT and CDR2 FQNNGV come from the germline V gene. V was pared by 3 bases and J by 0 bases, with 12 bases between. CDR3 DNA: TGTGCCAGCAGCTTTTCAGGGGACCACTCCTACGAGCAGTACTTC. Its translation is CASSFSGDHSYEQYF.

This clone appeared a few times. V usage is TRBV28 and J usage is TRBJ2-5; 8 bases align to TRBD2. Germline CDR1 and CDR2: MDHEN and SYDVKM. Trimming removed 8 bases from V and 1 base from J; junction bases left unmatched: 12. The CDR3 sequence is 16 residues long. The CDR3 sequence: CASSMTLAESQETQYF. The CDR3 DNA sequence: TGTGCCAGCTCCATGACACTAGCGGAGAGCCAAGAGACCCAGTACTTC.

The chain links TRBV11-3 to TRBJ2-2; tentative D call: TRBD2 (6 bases). The CDR3 is 16 residues long. V was shortened by 4 bases and J by 1 base, with 13 bases between the two germline ends. Germline V gene lookup returns CDR1 SGHNT and CDR2 YENEEA. Written as DNA, the CDR3 is TGTGCCAGCAGCTCCTGGAGGGGAGAGAACACCGGGGAGCTGTTTTTT. This gives the protein CASSSWRGENTGELFF. Filled out from reference TRBV11-3 and TRBJ2-2, the complete variable domain reads EAGVVQSPRYKIIEKKQPVAFWCNPISGHNTLYWYLQNLGQGPELLIRYENEEAVDDSQLPKDRFSAERLKGVDSTLKIQPAELGDSAVYLCASSSWRGENTGELFFGEGSRLTVL.

The rearrangement joins TRBV27 to TRBJ2-1; 12 bases line up with TRBD2. The CDR3 covers 15 residues. Trimming at V came to 5 bases and at J to 7 bases, leaving 6 bases not matched to a gene. Germline V gene lookup returns CDR1 MNHEY and CDR2 SMNVEV (reference sequence). The CDR3 sequence: CASSPSGGDANEQFF. The CDR3 DNA is TGTGCCAGCAGTCCTAGCGGGGGGGATGCAAATGAGCAGTTCTTC.

The genes are TRBV5-1 and TRBJ1-2; D may be TRBD1 (5 bases). Trimming stripped 4 bases from V and 4 bases from J, with 11 bases between. The CDR3 is 13 residues long. The germline V gene encodes CDR1 SGHRS and CDR2 YFSETQ. This CDR3 is CASSADSSYGYTF. CDR3 nucleotides: TGCGCCAGCAGCGCCGACAGTTCCTATGGCTACACCTTC. Drawing the rest from reference TRBV5-1 and TRBJ1-2, the complete variable domain is KAGVTQTPRYLIKTRGQQVTLSCSPISGHRSVSWYQQTPGQGLQFLFEYFSETQRNKGNFPGRFSGRQFSNSRSEMNVSTLELGDSALYLCASSADSSYGYTFGSGTRLTVV.

This chain joins TRBV5-1 and TRBJ2-3; 8 bases map to TRBD2. V was pared by 3 bases and J by 1 base, with 7 bases of the junction left unmatched. This CDR3 is built from 16 residues. CDR1 is SGHRS and CDR2 is YFSETQ in the germline V gene. CDR3 residues: CASSSGLAGGTDTQYF. CDR3 DNA sequence: TGCGCCAGCAGCTCCGGACTAGCAGGCGGCACAGATACGCAGTATTTT.

The CDR3 loop reads CASRGDTEAFF. In nucleotides, the CDR3 is TGTGCCAGCAGAGGGGACACTGAAGCTTTCTTT. The chain joins TRBV9 to TRBJ1-1; D perhaps matches TRBD1 (5 bases). There are 11 residues in the CDR3. CDR1 is SGDLS and CDR2 is YYNGEE in the germline V gene. The V and J ends lost 5 bases and 3 bases respectively, with 5 bases between them.

The rearrangement joins TRBV27 to TRBJ1-4; possibly TRBD1 for D (5 bases). The germline V and J ends were trimmed by 6 bases and 6 bases, with 11 bases remaining between them. This CDR3 is 13 amino acids long. From germline, CDR1 is MNHEY and CDR2 SMNVEV (reference sequence). The CDR3 here is CASRRGIHEKLFF. DNA of the CDR3: TGTGCCAGCAGGAGGGGAATCCATGAAAAACTGTTTTTT.

The V and J genes are TRBV6-6 and TRBJ1-4; a weak D match, TRBD1 (6 bases). The CDR3 spans 14 residues. V lost 2 bases, J lost 8 bases, and 12 bases lay in between. The germline CDR1 and CDR2 sequences are MNHNY and SVGAGI (reference sequence). CDR3 in amino acids: CASSYGRGEEKLFF. The CDR3, as DNA: TGTGCCAGCAGTTACGGCAGGGGAGAAGAAAAACTGTTTTTT.

The chain has TRBV7-8 and TRBJ1-2; D gene uncertain. From germline, CDR1 is SGHVS and CDR2 FQNEAQ. This CDR3 spans 14 amino acids. V lost 2 bases to trimming and J lost 0 bases, with 7 bases between them. CDR3 loop: CASSLKLANYGYTF. The CDR3 nucleotides are TGTGCCAGCAGCTTAAAGCTAGCTAACTATGGCTACACCTTC.

The chain carries TRBV10-3 and TRBJ1-6; 9 bases align to TRBD1. V was pared by 4 bases and J by 8 bases, with 6 bases of the junction left unmatched. The CDR3 is 15 amino acids. Germline V lookup: CDR1 ENHRY, CDR2 SYGVKD. CDR3 residues: CAISGRGQGYSPLHF. The CDR3 bases are TGTGCCATCAGTGGTCGAGGACAGGGGTATTCACCCCTCCACTTT.

This sequence joins TRBV6-1 and TRBJ1-1, with D hard to call. This CDR3 is built from 13 residues. Germline assignment: CDR1 MNHNS and CDR2 SASEGT. Trimming left V 4 bases short and J 0 bases short, with 6 bases between. The CDR3 sequence: CASSGQVNTEAFF. CDR3 DNA sequence: TGTGCCAGCAGTGGACAAGTGAACACTGAAGCTTTCTTT.

J is TRBJ2-1 and V is TRBV9, with unresolved D. Germline assignment: CDR1 SGDLS and CDR2 YYNGEE. The CDR3 contains 16 residues. Trimming stripped 0 bases from V and 4 bases from J, with 14 bases between. Here the CDR3 reads CASSVGPDQDYNEQFF. The CDR3 DNA follows: TGTGCCAGCAGCGTAGGGCCAGACCAGGATTACAATGAGCAGTTCTTC.

J is TRBJ1-1 and V is TRBV9; weak D call: TRBD1 (5 bases). Germline loops: CDR1 SGDLS, CDR2 YYNGEE. Trimming removed 0 bases at V and 1 base at J, with 13 bases between. The CDR3 length is 16 residues. CDR3 residues: CASSVDFGRENTEAFF. The CDR3 DNA reads as TGTGCCAGCAGCGTAGATTTCGGCAGGGAGAACACTGAAGCTTTCTTT. Full variable domain (outside the CDR3, taken from reference TRBV9 and TRBJ1-1): DSGVTQTPKHLITATGQRVTLRCSPRSGDLSVYWYQQSLDQGLQFLIQYYNGEERAKGNILERFSAQQFPDLHSELNLSSLELGDSALYFCASSVDFGRENTEAFFGQGTRLTVV.

This clone was recorded a few times. The CDR3 is CASSEQGLGGYTF. The CDR3 DNA follows: TGTGCCAGCAGTGAGCAGGGACTAGGTGGCTACACCTTC. V is TRBV6-1 and J is TRBJ1-2; D is perhaps TRBD1 (5 bases). Germline CDR1 is MNHNS and CDR2 is SASEGT. V lost 3 bases and J lost 7, with 12 bases in between. This CDR3 region has 13 residues.

J is TRBJ2-1 and V is TRBV7-8; 8 bases match TRBD1. The V gene's germline CDR1 is SGHVS and CDR2 FQNEAQ. The CDR3 sequence is 15 residues long. Trimming cost V 5 bases and J 3 bases; bases outside gene matches: 6. CDR3 loop: CASSPGQVHYNEQFF. Written as DNA, the CDR3 is TGTGCCAGCAGCCCGGGACAGGTACACTACAATGAGCAGTTCTTC.

J is TRBJ1-1 and V is TRBV10-3; D possibly corresponds to TRBD1 (6 bases). This CDR3 contains 16 residues. V lost 3 bases and J 1 base, leaving 15 bases between the germline ends. CDR1 ENHRY and CDR2 SYGVKD come from the germline V gene. CDR3 amino acids: CAISDLKQGGNTEAFF. Written as DNA, the CDR3 is TGTGCCATCAGTGATTTGAAACAGGGAGGGAACACTGAAGCTTTCTTT.

The gene calls are TRBV7-9 and TRBJ2-5; D gene ambiguous. The germline CDR1 and CDR2 sequences are SEHNR and FQNEAQ (reference sequence). The CDR3 extends over 12 amino acids. Trimming took off 3 bases at V and 2 bases at J, with 4 bases between the two ends. This CDR3 is CASSLGQETQYF. The CDR3 coding sequence is TGTGCCAGCAGCTTGGGGCAAGAGACCCAGTACTTC.

This clone was recorded only once. J is TRBJ1-5 and V is TRBV19; 11 positions match TRBD1. V was pared by 7 bases and J by 7 bases, with 9 bases of the junction left unmatched. This CDR3 is 15 amino acids long. From germline, CDR1 is LNHDA and CDR2 SQIVND (reference sequence). DNA for the CDR3: TGTGCCAGTATGGGGGGACAGGGGGGCATGCAGCCCCAGCATTTT. It yields the protein CASMGGQGGMQPQHF.

This chain connects TRBV27 to TRBJ1-4; 8 bases fit TRBD1. This CDR3 has 16 residues. Trimming removed 6 bases from V and 8 bases from J; junction bases left unmatched: 14. Germline lookup yields CDR1 MNHEY and CDR2 SMNVEV (reference sequence). This CDR3 is CASSLQGASMGEKLFF. The CDR3 coding sequence is TGTGCCAGCAGCCTCCAGGGGGCGAGTATGGGAGAAAAACTGTTTTTT.

The genes are TRBV6-1 and TRBJ2-2; 7 positions agree with TRBD2. CDR1 is MNHNS and CDR2 is SASEGT in the germline V gene. The length of the CDR3 is 15 residues. With 6 bases clipped from V and 5 bases from J, the junction kept 9 bases outside the gene matches. CDR3 nucleotides: TGTGCCAGCAGGGCCTTTAGCGGGCTTACCGGGGAGCTGTTTTTT. Protein: CASRAFSGLTGELFF.

The chain links TRBV30 to TRBJ2-7; 7 nucleotides agree with TRBD1. With V trimmed by 4 bases and J by 7 bases, 10 bases remained unmatched. The CDR3 is 13 amino acids. Germline assignment: CDR1 GTSNPN and CDR2 SVGIG (reference sequence). The chain's CDR3 is CAWTKGQDLEQYF. In DNA form, the CDR3 reads TGTGCCTGGACAAAAGGACAGGACTTAGAGCAGTACTTC.

V is TRBV13 and J is TRBJ1-4; TRBD1 agrees at 7 bases. CDR3 size: 19 residues. The V and J ends lost 4 bases and 0 bases, in that order; junction bases with no gene match: 14. Per germline, CDR1 PRHDT and CDR2 FYEKMQ (reference sequence). The CDR3 sequence: CASSSTIGRGFSTNEKLFF. CDR3 coding DNA: TGTGCCAGCAGCTCCACCATTGGCAGGGGGTTTTCAACTAATGAAAAACTGTTTTTT.

The V and J genes are TRBV19 and TRBJ2-7; 7 positions agree with TRBD2. V lost 3 bases, J lost 2 bases, and 10 bases stayed unmatched. This CDR3 has 16 residues. Germline CDR1 reads LNHDA; CDR2 reads SQIVND (reference sequence). The CDR3 protein is CASSITQAGETYEQYF. The CDR3 nucleotides read TGTGCCAGTAGTATCACCCAGGCGGGAGAAACCTACGAGCAGTACTTC.

The V and J genes are TRBV6-6 and TRBJ1-2; 8 bases are a match to TRBD1. Germline V gives CDR1 MNHNY, CDR2 SVGAGI (reference sequence). Trimming removed 4 bases from V and 1 base from J; junction bases left unmatched: 8. The length of the CDR3 is 16 residues. CDR3 residues: CASSSPPGQVNYGYTF. CDR3 DNA: TGTGCCAGCAGTTCGCCTCCGGGACAGGTTAACTATGGCTACACCTTC.